Each of the 2 T cell receptor beta chains below was sequenced from the same sample in a study of regulatory T cells in long-lasting Graves disease (dated by TCRdb to the early 2020s). The library came from multiplex PCR. The run used an Illumina HiSeq 4000. To build TCR beta libraries, CDR3 regions were amplified by Arm-PCR using iRepertoire HTBI primers. TCRdb handled the public reads itself, with Q25 trimming in fastp and clone calling in MiXCR, and kept productive beta chains. Duplicate CDR3 protein sequences are folded into a single record with the most common DNA and genes. Counted in this sample were about 320,000 distinct CDR3 sequences; 15% to 20% of them appeared once. The ten largest clones take up less than 40% of the sample. The time point tag for this specimen amounts to: newly diagnosed GD, antithyroid drugs for less than 3 months. For both TCR sequencing and RNA sequencing, RNA was extracted from PBMCs in TRIzol.

The sample here was peripheral blood mononuclear cells (PBMCs), taken at new diagnosis, from a patient treated with antithyroid drugs. The receptors originated from a female donor with Graves disease.

About this clonotype: This may arise from a read error, as a much more abundant clone is one base away. The V and J genes are TRBV6-2 or TRBV6-3 and TRBJ1-3; the D gene is possibly TRBD1 (6 bases). This CDR3 spans 18 amino acids. Germline lookup yields CDR1 MNHEY and CDR2 SVGEGT. CDR3 in amino acids: CASSYSGPFGGSGNTVYF. The CDR3 DNA reads TGTGCCAGCAGTTACTCGGGGCCATTCGGGGGCTCTGGAAACACCGTATATTTT.

The sample holds many counts of this clonotype. The chain uses TRBV25-1 and TRBJ1-5; no definite D call. There are 15 residues in the CDR3. V dropped 4 bases and J dropped 0 bases, with 10 bases sitting between them. Germline-derived CDR1 and CDR2 are MGHDK and SYGVNS. The CDR3 bases are TGTGCCAGCAGTGTTCCAAGGGATAGCAATCAGCCCCAGCATTTT. Translated: CASSVPRDSNQPQHF.